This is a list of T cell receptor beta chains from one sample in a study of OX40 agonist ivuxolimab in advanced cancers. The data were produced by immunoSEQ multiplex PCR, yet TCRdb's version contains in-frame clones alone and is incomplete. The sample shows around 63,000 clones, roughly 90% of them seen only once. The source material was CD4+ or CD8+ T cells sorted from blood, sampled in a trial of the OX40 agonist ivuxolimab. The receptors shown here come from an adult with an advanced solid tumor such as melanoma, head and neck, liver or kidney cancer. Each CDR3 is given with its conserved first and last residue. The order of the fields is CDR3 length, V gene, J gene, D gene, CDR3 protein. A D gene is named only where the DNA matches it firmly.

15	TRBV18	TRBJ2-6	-	CASSPSSMGANVLTF
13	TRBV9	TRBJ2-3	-	CARGQPTTDTQYF
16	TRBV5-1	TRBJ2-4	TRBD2	CASSSGLAAAKNIQYF
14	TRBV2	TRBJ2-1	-	CASIYDGSYNEQFF
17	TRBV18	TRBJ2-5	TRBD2	CASSHGLGAGGPETQYF
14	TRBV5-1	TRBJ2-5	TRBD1	CASTPQGQGQTQYF
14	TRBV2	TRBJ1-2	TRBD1	CASSERRGYYGYTF
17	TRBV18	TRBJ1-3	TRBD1	CASSTTGQGWTGNTIYF
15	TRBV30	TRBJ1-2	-	CAWSVKSGHRYGYTF
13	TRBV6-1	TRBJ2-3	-	CASRLASTDTQYF
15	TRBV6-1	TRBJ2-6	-	CASSEHRSGANVLTF
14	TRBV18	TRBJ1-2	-	CASSPGGPRFFDTF
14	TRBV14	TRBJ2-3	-	CASSQDLHTDTQYF
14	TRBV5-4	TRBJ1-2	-	CASSPPGQNYGYTF
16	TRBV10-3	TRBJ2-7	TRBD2	CAISESVGGGSAEQYF
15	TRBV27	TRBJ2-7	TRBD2	CASSPRGGHAYEQYF
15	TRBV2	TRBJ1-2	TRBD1	CASNLGTADNYGYTF
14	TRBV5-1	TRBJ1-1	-	CASSLDQVNTEAFF
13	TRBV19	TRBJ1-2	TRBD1	CASSPGQLYGYTF
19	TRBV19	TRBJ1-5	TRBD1	CASTQPPQFNRGYYQPQHF
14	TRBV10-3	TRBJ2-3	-	CATVAEGFTDTQYF
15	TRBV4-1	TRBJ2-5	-	CASSQVAGAQETQYF
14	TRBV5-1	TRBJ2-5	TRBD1	CASSSGQGGETQYF
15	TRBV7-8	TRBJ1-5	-	CASSPPGGERQPQHF
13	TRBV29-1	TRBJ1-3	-	CSTQGSSGNTIYF
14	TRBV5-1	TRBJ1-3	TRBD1	CASSGGTGGNTIYF
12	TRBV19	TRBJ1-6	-	CASSEINSPLHF
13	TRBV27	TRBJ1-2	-	CASSLIGPYGYTF
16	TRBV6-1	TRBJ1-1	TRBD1	CASSGGTANDVTEAFF
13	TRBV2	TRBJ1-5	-	CASSGDSNQPQHF
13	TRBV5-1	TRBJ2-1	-	CASSYGGDNEQFF
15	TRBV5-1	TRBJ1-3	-	CASSLQGGDGNTIYF
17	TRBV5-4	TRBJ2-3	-	CASSQESPGAPTDTQYF
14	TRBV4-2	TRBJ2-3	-	CASSQGRLADTQYF
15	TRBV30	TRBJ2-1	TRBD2	CAWMELAGGPSEQFF
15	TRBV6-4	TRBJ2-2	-	CASSLEAGNTGELFF
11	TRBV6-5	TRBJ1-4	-	CASSQTIKLFF
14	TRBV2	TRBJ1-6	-	CASSAEGQGSPLHF
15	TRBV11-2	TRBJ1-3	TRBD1	CASSYNTGGGNTIYF
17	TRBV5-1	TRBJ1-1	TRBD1	CASSLEGQGRWDTEAFF
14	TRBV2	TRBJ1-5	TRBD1	CASRDSNSNQPQHF
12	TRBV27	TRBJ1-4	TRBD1	CASSYTGEKLFF
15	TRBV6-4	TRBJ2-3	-	CATSTASDGTDTQYF
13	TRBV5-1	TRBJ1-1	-	CASRVTENTEAFF
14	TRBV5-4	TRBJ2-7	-	CASSLQGTIIEQYF
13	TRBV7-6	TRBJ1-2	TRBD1	CASSLRQGNGYTF
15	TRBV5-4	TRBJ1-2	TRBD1	CASSLAGQGFNGYTF